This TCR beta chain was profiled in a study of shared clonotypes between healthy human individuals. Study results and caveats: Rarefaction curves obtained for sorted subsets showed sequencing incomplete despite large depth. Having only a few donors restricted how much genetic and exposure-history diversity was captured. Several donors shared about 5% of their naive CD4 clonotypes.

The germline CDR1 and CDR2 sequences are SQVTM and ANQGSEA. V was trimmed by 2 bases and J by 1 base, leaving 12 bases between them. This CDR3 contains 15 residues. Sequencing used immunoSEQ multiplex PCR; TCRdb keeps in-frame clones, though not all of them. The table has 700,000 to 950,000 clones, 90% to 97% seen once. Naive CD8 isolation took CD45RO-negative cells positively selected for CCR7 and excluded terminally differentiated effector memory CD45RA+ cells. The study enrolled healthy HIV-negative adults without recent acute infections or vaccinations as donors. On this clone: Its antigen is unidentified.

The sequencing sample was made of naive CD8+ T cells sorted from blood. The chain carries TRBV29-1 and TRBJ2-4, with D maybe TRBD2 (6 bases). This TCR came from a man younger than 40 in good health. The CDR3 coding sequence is TGCAGCGTTGAATCTTCGAGCGGGGCCAAAAACATTCAGTACTTC. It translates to CSVESSSGAKNIQYF.